This TCR beta chain was identified during a study of metastatic and nonmetastatic thyroid tumors. Study context: Repertoire comparison spanned blood and tumor or nodule tissue of malignant and benign thyroid patients.

Treatment of any kind had been given to no patient before thyroid surgery. Worth noting for this clone: The antigen remains undetermined.

As handled by the study authors: For papillary thyroid cancer, a distant-metastasis classifier was constructed from CDR3 differences observed across clinicopathological groups. TCRdb re-called the PCR reads via MiXCR. Here the V and J calls rest on TCRdb's processing, not on the authors' analysis. The table lists 45,000 or so clones, about 4% of them singletons. Regarding the study as a whole: Patients with malignant thyroid tumors reportedly had significantly higher TCR beta diversity than those with benign nodules, in blood and tumor.

The sequencing sample was made of blood. The receptor was derived from a female donor with papillary thyroid cancer or a benign thyroid nodule (not recorded which). Some clones in this sample may be carry-over from other donors' samples.

Here the CDR3 DNA reads TGCAGTGCTAGAGATCGACTAAGAGGTAGCACAGATACGCAGTATTTT. This sequence encodes CSARDRLRGSTDTQYF. The genes are TRBV20-1 and TRBJ2-3; perhaps TRBD2 as D (5 bases). CDR3 length: 16 amino acids. CDR1 is DFQATT, CDR2 SNEGSKA, per germline (reference sequence). Trimming cost V 0 bases and J 0 bases, with 13 bases left between them.